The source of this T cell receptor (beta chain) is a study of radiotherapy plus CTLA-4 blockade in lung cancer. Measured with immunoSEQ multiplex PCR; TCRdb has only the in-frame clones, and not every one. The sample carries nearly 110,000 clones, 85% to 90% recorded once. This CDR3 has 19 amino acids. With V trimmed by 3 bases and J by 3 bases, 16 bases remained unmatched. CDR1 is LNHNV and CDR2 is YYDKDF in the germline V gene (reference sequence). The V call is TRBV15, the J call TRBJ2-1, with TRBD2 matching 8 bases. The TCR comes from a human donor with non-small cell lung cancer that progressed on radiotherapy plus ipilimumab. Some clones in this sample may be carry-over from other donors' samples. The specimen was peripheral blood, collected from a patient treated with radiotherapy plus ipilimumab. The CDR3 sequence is CATSRTGTRAVKGYNEQFF. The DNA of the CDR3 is TGTGCCACCAGCAGGACCGGGACTAGGGCGGTGAAGGGCTACAATGAGCAGTTCTTC.